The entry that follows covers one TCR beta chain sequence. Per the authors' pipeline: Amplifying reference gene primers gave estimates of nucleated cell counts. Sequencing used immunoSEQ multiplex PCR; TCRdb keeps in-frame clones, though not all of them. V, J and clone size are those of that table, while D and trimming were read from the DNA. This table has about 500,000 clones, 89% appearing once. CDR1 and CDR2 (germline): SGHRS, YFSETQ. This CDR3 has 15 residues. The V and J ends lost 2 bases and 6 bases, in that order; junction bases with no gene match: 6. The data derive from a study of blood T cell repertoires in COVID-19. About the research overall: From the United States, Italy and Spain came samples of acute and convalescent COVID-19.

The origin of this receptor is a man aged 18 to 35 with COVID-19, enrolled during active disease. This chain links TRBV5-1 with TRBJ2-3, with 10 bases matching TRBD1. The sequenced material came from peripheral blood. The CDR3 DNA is TGCGCCAGCAGCTTATCCGGGACAGGGGTTGATACGCAGTATTTT. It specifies CASSLSGTGVDTQYF.